This T cell receptor (beta chain) came from a study of identical twins. Each CDR3 protein gets one entry after TCRdb re-called the 5' RACE reads with MiXCR. Among roughly 690,000 distinct CDR3 sequences listed, around 20% were seen once. This clonotype was observed a few times. Per germline, CDR1 SEHNR and CDR2 FQNEAQ (reference sequence). There are 13 residues in the CDR3. V was shortened by 4 bases and J by 8 bases, with 14 bases between the two germline ends. In addition, the sample was reused for a study of T cells expressing NK-cell markers. That work adds: Sequencing of TCR beta repertoires drew on sorted CD3+CD56+NKG2C+, CD3+CD56+NKG2C- and CD3+CD56-NKG2C+ T cells.

This sequence joins TRBV7-9 and TRBJ1-2; D unclear. Sequenced material: PBMCs. The sequence was collected from a woman aged 18 to 35 in good health. The CDR3 loop is CASSSDVVLGYTF. The CDR3 region has the DNA TGTGCCAGCAGCTCTGACGTGGTATTAGGCTACACCTTC.